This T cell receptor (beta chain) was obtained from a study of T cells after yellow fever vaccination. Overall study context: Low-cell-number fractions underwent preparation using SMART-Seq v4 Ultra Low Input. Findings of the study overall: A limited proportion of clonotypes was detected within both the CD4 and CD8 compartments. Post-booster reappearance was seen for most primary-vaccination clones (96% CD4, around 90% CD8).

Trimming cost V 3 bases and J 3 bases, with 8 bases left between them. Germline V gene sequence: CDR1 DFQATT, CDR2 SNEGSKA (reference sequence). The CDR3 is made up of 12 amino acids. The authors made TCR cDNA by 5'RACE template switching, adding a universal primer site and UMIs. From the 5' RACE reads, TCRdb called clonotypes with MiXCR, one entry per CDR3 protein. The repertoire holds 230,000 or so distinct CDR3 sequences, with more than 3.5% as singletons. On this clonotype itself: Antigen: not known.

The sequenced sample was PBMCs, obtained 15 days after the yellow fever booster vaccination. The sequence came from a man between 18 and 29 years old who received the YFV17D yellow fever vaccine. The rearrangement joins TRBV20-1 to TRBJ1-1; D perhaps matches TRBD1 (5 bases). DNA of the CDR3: TGCAGTGCTAGGGGGGGTTACACTGAAGCTTTCTTT. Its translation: CSARGGYTEAFF.